A selection of T cell receptor beta chains follows, all from one sample in a study of control samples from healthy donors and cancer patients. Method: immunoSEQ multiplex PCR; TCRdb's copy keeps in-frame clones and lacks some. The table has tens of thousands of clones, about 89% seen once. Sequencing used blood. The receptors shown here come from a woman aged 55-70 years in good health. The CDR3 runs from the conserved cysteine through the conserved F or W. Fields, in order: clone size, V gene, D gene, J gene, CDR3 protein. D genes are given only for firm matches. Some rows mark clone size as missing; the rest say once, few, many or name a class of expanded clone.

>.|TRBV27|.|TRBJ2-1
CASRLRGGIGNEQFF
>.|TRBV6-5|TRBD1|TRBJ1-6
CASSSTGTGESPLHF
>.|TRBV6-4|TRBD2|TRBJ2-1
CASSPSGRYYNEQFF
>once|TRBV19|.|TRBJ2-1
CASSAIGTQGFNEQFF
>.|TRBV9|TRBD1|TRBJ2-2
CASSVRTGENTGELFF
>.|TRBV27|.|TRBJ2-1
CASSFSPSVPYNEQFF
>.|TRBV5-8|.|TRBJ2-7
CASSLSGGRGEQYF
>.|TRBV19|.|TRBJ2-3
CASSGRTATFFTDTQYF
>.|TRBV19|.|TRBJ1-2
CASSSPRGNYYGYTF
>.|TRBV15|.|TRBJ1-4
CATSRDRGTNEKLFF
>once|TRBV15|.|TRBJ2-7
CATSRDYAGSGEQYF
>.|TRBV30|.|TRBJ1-1
CAWSQDEWSEAFF
>.|TRBV19|TRBD1|TRBJ1-2
CASSIPGTGNYGYTF
>.|TRBV4-1|TRBD2|TRBJ2-3
CASSQGRLLAGGPGGTDTQYF
>.|TRBV5-3|.|TRBJ1-5
CARSYGNQPQHF
>.|TRBV19|.|TRBJ1-5
CASSIGGRPQHF
>once|TRBV9|TRBD2|TRBJ2-1
CASSVDLPGLLRGNEQFF
>.|TRBV9|.|TRBJ2-1
CASSPRLGSYNEQFF
>.|TRBV6-2/TRBV6-3|.|TRBJ1-5
CASGLSPSNQPQHF
>once|TRBV12-5|.|TRBJ1-2
CASGPELANYGYTF
>.|TRBV29-1|TRBD1|TRBJ2-7
CSVARDRASYEQYF
>once|TRBV7-3|TRBD2|TRBJ2-1
CASSARLAGPLMDEQFF
>.|TRBV28|.|TRBJ2-5
CASSSTATQETQYF
>once|TRBV18|TRBD1|TRBJ2-3
CASSRTGGSPDTQYF
>.|TRBV4-1|.|TRBJ2-5
CASSQGSVNQETQYF
>.|TRBV24-1|.|TRBJ2-7
CATSDLPKGEQYF
>.|TRBV18|.|TRBJ1-5
CASSPEISNQPQHF
>.|TRBV11-3|.|TRBJ2-1
CASSLVENNEQFF
>few|TRBV7-9|.|TRBJ1-1
CASSAIGGTEAFF
>.|TRBV14|.|TRBJ2-3
CASSQELGTSYTQYF
>many|TRBV2|TRBD1|TRBJ1-5
CASSPGQGPSNQPQHF
>.|TRBV4-1|TRBD1|TRBJ1-5
CASSSGQGRNQPQHF